This T cell receptor (beta chain) emerged from a study of human T cells and chemical hapten exposure. For the study at large: Weekly administration of diphenylcyclopropenone to the scalp of patients continued throughout the roughly 25-week study.

In the original analysis: Counting gave a median of about 89,000 TCRs per sample, with values ranging from about 23,224 to 690,600. TCRdb independently ran MiXCR on the RACE reads; one entry per CDR3 protein. The V and J calls come from TCRdb's annotation, not from the publication. The sample records 150,000 to 200,000 distinct CDR3 sequences, 28% being singletons. The CDR3 is 16 residues long. Per germline, CDR1 MGHRA and CDR2 YSYEKL. J lost 7 bases, V lost 4 bases, and 9 bases had no gene match. The sample's time point: patch test 3, about 24 weeks after DPC sensitization. As to treatment: therapeutic diphenylcyclopropenone sensitization with weekly scalp DPC.

This sequence originates from a woman aged 18 to 35 with alopecia areata. Some clones in this sample may be carry-over from other donors' samples. This specimen consisted of whole blood, obtained in connection with sensitization to the hapten diphenylcyclopropenone (DPC). The chain combines TRBV4-1 with TRBJ2-7; 14 nucleotides line up with TRBD2. The CDR3 coding sequence is TGCGCCAGCAGCCTTCGACTAGCGGGAGGGGGCTGGGAGCAGTACTTC. It yields the protein CASSLRLAGGGWEQYF.